The rows below give T cell receptor beta chains drawn from one sample of a study of a mutant IDH1 vaccine in newly diagnosed glioma. The assay was immunoSEQ multiplex PCR, and TCRdb's table has in-frame clones only and misses some. The sample yields around 60,000 clones, about 88% seen once. These receptors have no known antigen. Sequences were derived from PBMCs, sampled from a glioma patient whose treatment included an IDH1 peptide vaccine. The receptors were gathered from a man younger than 40 with glioma. CDR3s include the opening cysteine and the closing phenylalanine or tryptophan. D genes are given only for firm matches. The listing skips clone size in some rows; elsewhere it reads once, few, many or a size class.

- | TRBJ1-5 | few | TRBV10-2 | TGCGCCAGCAGTGAGAGGGTAGAGAATCAGCCCCAGCATTTT | CASSERVENQPQHF
- | TRBJ2-1 | - | TRBV6-5 | TGTGCCAGCAGTTACTCACGGGAGCAGTTCTTC | CASSYSREQFF
- | TRBJ1-4 | - | TRBV19 | TGTGCCAGTAGCAGCCCCGGGACCCACAATATATGGGAAAAACTGTTTTTT | CASSSPGTHNIWEKLFF
- | TRBJ1-2 | - | TRBV9 | TGTGCCAGCAGCGCGTCGGGACGGTTCACAAACTATGGCTACACCTTC | CASSASGRFTNYGYTF
TRBD1 | TRBJ2-5 | - | TRBV27 | TGTGCCAGCAGTTTAGAAGCCGGGACAGTACAAGAGACCCAGTACTTC | CASSLEAGTVQETQYF
- | TRBJ1-2 | - | TRBV6-5 | TGTGCCAGCAGTTACATGGGATTTAATGGCTACACCTTC | CASSYMGFNGYTF
- | TRBJ1-3 | - | TRBV7-2 | TGTGCCAGCAGCTCGGGGCAGGGAGGCCTGAACACCATATATTTT | CASSSGQGGLNTIYF
- | TRBJ1-6 | - | TRBV30 | TGTGCCTGGAGTAAGACAGATTTAATCTATAATTCACCCCTCCACTTT | CAWSKTDLIYNSPLHF
- | TRBJ2-5 | - | TRBV7-8 | TGTGCCAGCAGCTTAGTCAAAGAGACCCAGTACTTC | CASSLVKETQYF
- | TRBJ2-7 | - | TRBV7-9 | TGTGCCAGCAGCTTAGTTCGGGGGCCTTACTACGAGCAGTACTTC | CASSLVRGPYYEQYF
- | TRBJ2-1 | - | TRBV15 | TGTGCCACCAGCAGAGAGGCCGGGGACCTATTAGCAAATGAGCAGTTCTTC | CATSREAGDLLANEQFF
- | TRBJ1-1 | - | TRBV11-2 | TGTGCCAGCAGCTTTGGGCGGACAGCCGAAGCTTTCTTT | CASSFGRTAEAFF
- | TRBJ1-1 | - | TRBV5-1 | TGCGCCAGCAGCACCTCGGCCCGCGAGTCTTGGGGCACTGAAGCTTTCTTT | CASSTSARESWGTEAFF
- | TRBJ2-3 | once | TRBV5-4 | TGTGCCAGCAGCTTGGGTGGTAGCCCAGATACGCAGTATTTT | CASSLGGSPDTQYF
TRBD2 | TRBJ2-3 | - | TRBV19 | TGTGCCAGTACCCCGGGGGGACCTCTAACAGATACGCAGTATTTT | CASTPGGPLTDTQYF
TRBD1 | TRBJ2-7 | - | TRBV5-1 | TGCGCCACCTCACCGGGACAGGGGGCCTACGAGCAGTACTTC | CATSPGQGAYEQYF
- | TRBJ1-1 | - | TRBV6-4 | TGTGCCAGCAGTCACAGGGCGGACACTGAAGCTTTCTTT | CASSHRADTEAFF
TRBD1 | TRBJ2-5 | - | TRBV7-2 | TGTGCCAGCGCACCGACAGGGCAAGAGACCCAGTACTTC | CASAPTGQETQYF
- | TRBJ2-7 | - | TRBV2 | TGTGCCAGCTTGGCGGGGACCCCCTACGAGCAGTACTTC | CASLAGTPYEQYF
TRBD2 | TRBJ2-3 | once | TRBV14 | TGTGCCAGCAGCCAAGATCCGGGACTAGCGGGGGCCAAAAGCACAGATACGCAGTATTTT | CASSQDPGLAGAKSTDTQYF
TRBD2 | TRBJ2-7 | - | TRBV19 | TGTGCCAGTAGCCCGGGACTATCTCTCTACGAGCAGTACTTC | CASSPGLSLYEQYF
TRBD1 | TRBJ2-3 | - | TRBV28 | TGTGCCAGCAGACCCAGGGGAGGGACAGGGTCCGATACGCAGTATTTT | CASRPRGGTGSDTQYF
- | TRBJ2-7 | - | TRBV18 | TGTGCCAGCTCATCGGACCACTCCTACGAGCAGTACTTC | CASSSDHSYEQYF
TRBD1 | TRBJ1-5 | - | TRBV18 | TGTGCCAGCTCACTTACGGAGGCAGGGGGGCGAAATCAGCCCCAGCATTTT | CASSLTEAGGRNQPQHF
TRBD2 | TRBJ2-1 | - | TRBV7-9 | TGTGCCAGCAGCTCTTCAGGGAGGGGACTCTACAATGAGCAGTTCTTC | CASSSSGRGLYNEQFF
- | TRBJ1-3 | few | TRBV2 | TGTGCCAGCAGTGAAGAGGGCTCCACTGGAAACACCATATATTTT | CASSEEGSTGNTIYF